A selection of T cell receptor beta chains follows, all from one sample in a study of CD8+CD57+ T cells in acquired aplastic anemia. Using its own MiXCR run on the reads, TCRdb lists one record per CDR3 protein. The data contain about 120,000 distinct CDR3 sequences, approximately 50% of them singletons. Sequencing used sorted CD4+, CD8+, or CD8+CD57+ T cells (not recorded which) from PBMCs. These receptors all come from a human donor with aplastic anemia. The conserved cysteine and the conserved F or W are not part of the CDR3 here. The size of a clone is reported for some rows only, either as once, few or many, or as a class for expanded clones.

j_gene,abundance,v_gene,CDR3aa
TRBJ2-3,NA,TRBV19,ASSIGARGGTDTQY
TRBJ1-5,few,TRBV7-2,ASSYSNQPQH
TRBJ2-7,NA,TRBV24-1,ATSGRFTHEQY
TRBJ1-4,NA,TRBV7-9,ASRDRGQINEKLF
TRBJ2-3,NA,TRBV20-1,SARQPSTDTQY
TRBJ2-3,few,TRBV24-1,ATSEWGTTDTQY
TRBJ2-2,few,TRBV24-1,ATSVRGGGLTGELF
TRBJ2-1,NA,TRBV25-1,ASSASGTYNEQF
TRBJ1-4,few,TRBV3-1,ASSQEGVANEKLF
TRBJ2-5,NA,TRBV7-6,ASSLATQETQY
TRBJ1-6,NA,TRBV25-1,ASSAPRGDGNSPLH
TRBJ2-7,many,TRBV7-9,ASSLTTGAFVYEQY
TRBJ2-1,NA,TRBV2,ASRRTSGNEQF
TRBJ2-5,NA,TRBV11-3,ASSPGVAGQETQY
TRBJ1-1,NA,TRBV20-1,SARAGSTHTEAF
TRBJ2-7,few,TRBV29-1,SVLTGFYEQY